This paragraph reports one T cell receptor beta chain. Its antigen is currently not known. The record has no base qualities; no much larger clone is one base away. These data originate in a study of blood T cells in healthy people across ages (dated by TCRdb to 2014 to 2015). Notes on the research overall: In model experiments, template switching captured roughly one uniquely barcoded TCR beta cDNA molecule for every two T cells. The study measured age-related changes in TCR beta repertoire diversity using deep sequencing normalized with unique cDNA molecular identifiers. Using the same blood draw, the study looked at two additional independent replicas of 1 million unique cDNA reads for two donors, one aged 18 to 30 and the other aged 80 or older. Donors of different ages were randomly distributed across sequencing lanes to avoid experimental bias. The donors were split into four age groups: young (average 16 years), middle-aged (roughly 42), aged (roughly 68) and long-lived (roughly 80).

CDR1 and CDR2 were assigned from the germline V gene as MGHRA and YSYEKL. V was cut back by 0 bases and J by 6 bases, leaving a gap of 6 bases between them. The CDR3 runs 14 residues from the cysteine to the phenylalanine. The kept DNA is CDR3 alone, 42 bases in frame from the first base. Donors were 39 systemically healthy Caucasian individuals from Russia aged 6 to 90 years. Around 10 milliliters of peripheral blood were collected from each donor into EDTA-treated Vacutainer tubes. Ficoll-Paque density-gradient centrifugation was used to isolate PBMCs, with at least 7 million obtained per sample. Total RNA was extracted from PBMCs with Trizol reagent, with at least 5 micrograms obtained per sample. For every donor, an aliquot of PBMCs went through flow cytometry to measure the percentages of naive CD45RAhigh/CD27high T cells. Results the study describes overall, beyond this receptor: Observed TCR beta diversity correlated strongly with the percentage of naive T cells measured by flow cytometry. The CMV infection status of donors was not known, potentially confounding age-related changes in expanded clonotypes. Total diversity estimates from one million sequenced T cells were considered lower bounds and underestimates. Bulk unsorted PBMC profiling prevented conclusive comparison of naive and antigen-experienced compartments. Observed TCR beta diversity per million T cells fell roughly linearly with age, and a significant reduction was already apparent by age about 38. Compared with the aged group, the long-lived group had more naive CD4+ T cells, fewer expanded clones and increased TCR diversity, suggesting age selection.

Library method: 5' RACE. Sequencing was carried out with an Illumina HiSeq 2500. A second PCR of roughly 7 to 11 cycles was performed with a sample-barcoded 5' primer and a J-beta primer mix. A unique molecular identifier was introduced onto each TCR beta cDNA molecule by a template-switch 5' adaptor carrying 12 random nucleotides. Each sample yielded at least 2.5 million CDR3-containing paired-end reads. The Mint cDNA synthesis kit, primed by a TRBC-specific oligonucleotide, was used to synthesize first-strand cDNA from all RNA. All cDNA was treated with uracil-DNA glycosylase and then went through a first 18-cycle PCR with the universal primers M1SS and BC2_uni_R. Per the original workflow: For normalization, 1 million high-quality reads were randomly selected from each sample, with every read carrying a distinct molecular identifier. Reads sharing molecular identifiers were discarded rather than binned into consensus sequences. MiTCR, with a Q25 quality threshold and the strictest error-elimination algorithm, was used for CDR3 identification, clonotype clustering and error correction. A nonparametric unseen species model with Euler transformation was used to estimate a lower bound on total TCR beta diversity. The public reads were reanalyzed by TCRdb: fastp trimming at Q25, MiXCR alignment, in-frame beta chains only. CDR3 protein duplicates are merged, each entry listing the most common genes and DNA. The V and J calls reflect TCRdb's pipeline rather than the authors' work. Within this sample are some 320,000 distinct CDR3 sequences, with roughly 29% of them counted one time only. The biggest ten clones account for roughly 28% of the sample.

The sequencing sample was made of blood. The clonotype originates from a woman aged 70-85 years in good health. The chain employs TRBV4-1 and TRBJ1-6; no D gene can be assigned with confidence. The nucleotide sequence is TGCGCCAGCAGCCAAGAATATTCTAATTCACCCCTCCACTTT. Translated, it reads CASSQEYSNSPLHF.